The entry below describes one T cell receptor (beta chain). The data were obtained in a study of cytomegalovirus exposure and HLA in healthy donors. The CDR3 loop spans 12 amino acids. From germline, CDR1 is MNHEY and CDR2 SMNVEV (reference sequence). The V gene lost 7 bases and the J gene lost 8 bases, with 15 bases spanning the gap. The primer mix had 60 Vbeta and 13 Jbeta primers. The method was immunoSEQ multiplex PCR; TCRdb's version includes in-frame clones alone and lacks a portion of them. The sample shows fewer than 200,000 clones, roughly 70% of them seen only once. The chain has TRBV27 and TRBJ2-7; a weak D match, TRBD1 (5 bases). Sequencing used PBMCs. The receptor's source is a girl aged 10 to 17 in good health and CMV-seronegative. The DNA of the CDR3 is TGTGCCAGCAACCGACCGGCAGGGCAGCAGTACTTC. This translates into CASNRPAGQQYF.